This TCR beta chain was retrieved from a study of human T cells and chemical hapten exposure. One entry per CDR3 protein results from TCRdb running MiXCR on the RACE reads. The table has around 77,000 distinct CDR3 sequences, approximately 9.4% seen once. Time point noted: patch test 1, 2 weeks after DPC sensitization. Treatment of the sample: therapeutic diphenylcyclopropenone sensitization with weekly scalp DPC. The study drew its donors from alopecia patients who were 18 to 70 years old and suitable for DPC. Sample: whole blood, taken in connection with sensitization to the hapten diphenylcyclopropenone (DPC). The sequence was obtained from a woman aged 40-49 years with alopecia areata. Some clones in this sample may be carry-over from other donors' samples.

DNA for the CDR3: TGTGCCAGCAGCTTAGACTCCGGGACGGCCGGGGAGCTGTTTTTT. Its protein product is CASSLDSGTAGELFF. The rearrangement joins TRBV7-2 to TRBJ2-2; D assignment may be TRBD1 or TRBD2 (5 bases each). Trimming removed 1 base from V and 6 bases from J, with 12 bases in between. CDR1 is SGHTA and CDR2 is FQGNSA in the germline V gene. This CDR3 comprises 15 residues.